The 28 T cell receptor beta chains below come from one sample, sequenced in a study of T cell responses to AZD1222 COVID-19 vaccine. Some clones are missing from TCRdb's copy, which holds only in-frame ones; the method was immunoSEQ multiplex PCR. The sample includes about 150,000 clones, 94% seen only once; the top ten take 1.3%. The sequenced sample was peripheral blood, obtained on day 0 of AZD1222 vaccination. Source of these receptors: an adult in good health.

The chain joins TRBV5-6 to TRBJ2-1, with D maybe TRBD2 (6 bases). Trimming pared 3 bases from V and 0 bases from J, leaving 10 bases between. Germline V gives CDR1 SGHDT, CDR2 YYEEEE. There are 15 residues in the CDR3. The CDR3 is CASSWAGSSYNEQFF. In DNA form, the CDR3 reads TGTGCCAGCAGCTGGGCGGGGAGCTCCTACAATGAGCAGTTCTTC.

The chain couples TRBV6-5 to TRBJ2-5; unclear D gene. This CDR3 region has 13 residues. V was trimmed by 6 bases and J by 5 bases, leaving 13 bases between them. Germline CDR1 is MNHEY and CDR2 is SVGAGI. CDR3 region: CASSRDLSETQYF. The CDR3 DNA is TGTGCCAGCAGCCGTGACCTCAGCGAGACCCAGTACTTC.

This clone has just one count. In DNA form, the CDR3 reads TGTGCCAGCAGCAAAGAAGAGTGGGGTGAGCAGTTCTTC. Translating gives CASSKEEWGEQFF. This rearrangement joins TRBV21-1 to TRBJ2-1. TRBV21-1 represents a pseudogene. The CDR3 sequence is 13 residues long.

J is TRBJ2-1 and V is TRBV25-1; unclear D gene. The CDR3 is 11 residues long. Per germline, CDR1 MGHDK and CDR2 SYGVNS. The V gene lost 8 bases and the J gene lost 6 bases, with 8 bases spanning the gap. The CDR3 bases are TGTGCCAGCCGAGATTTCAATGAGCAGTTCTTC. Encoded protein: CASRDFNEQFF. The variable domain in full, completed from reference TRBV25-1 and TRBJ2-1, reads EADIYQTPRYLVIGTGKKITLECSQTMGHDKMYWYQQDPGMELHLIHYSYGVNSTEKGDLSSESTVSRIRTEHFPLTLESARPSHTSQYLCASRDFNEQFFGPGTRLTVL.

This chain uses TRBV19 with TRBJ1-4; perhaps TRBD1 as D (6 bases). Trimming took 5 bases from V and 6 from J, leaving 22 bases between them. Per germline, CDR1 LNHDA and CDR2 SQIVND (reference sequence). This CDR3 contains 17 residues. The CDR3 bases are TGTGCCAGTAGTCCCGGTAAAGGGGGACAACTGTATGAAAAACTGTTTTTT. Translated, it gives CASSPGKGGQLYEKLFF.

This chain connects TRBV9 to TRBJ2-5; TRBD1 is a possible D gene (6 bases). V was cut by 4 bases and J by 3 bases, with 16 bases left in between. The CDR3 contains 15 residues. In germline, CDR1 is SGDLS, CDR2 YYNGEE. The CDR3 here is CASSLTTGPKETQYF. CDR3 coding DNA: TGTGCCAGCAGCCTAACGACAGGACCTAAAGAGACCCAGTACTTC. The full variable domain, in which reference TRBV9 and TRBJ2-5 provide the parts outside the CDR3, is DSGVTQTPKHLITATGQRVTLRCSPRSGDLSVYWYQQSLDQGLQFLIQYYNGEERAKGNILERFSAQQFPDLHSELNLSSLELGDSALYFCASSLTTGPKETQYFGPGTRLLVL.

The V and J genes are TRBV10-3 and TRBJ2-3; no clear D gene. This CDR3 is built from 14 residues. Trimming stripped 7 bases from V and 0 bases from J, with 11 bases between. In germline, CDR1 is ENHRY, CDR2 SYGVKD. The CDR3 coding sequence is TGTGCCATCACCGGACCTCTTAGCACAGATACGCAGTATTTT. It encodes CAITGPLSTDTQYF.

V is TRBV25-1 and J is TRBJ1-1, with D uncertain. Between the trimmed V and J ends, which lost 3 bases and 1 base, there was a span of 6 bases. Germline V gene sequence: CDR1 MGHDK, CDR2 SYGVNS. The CDR3 has 13 residues. CDR3 in amino acids: CASSEGSNTEAFF. As DNA, the CDR3 is TGTGCCAGCAGTGAGGGCTCGAACACTGAAGCTTTCTTT.

This chain links TRBV11-2 with TRBJ1-3; D not resolved. The CDR3 runs 15 residues. Germline V lookup: CDR1 SGHAT, CDR2 FQNNGV. V gave up 0 bases and J gave up 4 bases, with 10 bases separating them. The CDR3 DNA is TGTGCCAGCAGCTTAGATCGGGGAAGCGGAAACACCATATATTTT. Its translation is CASSLDRGSGNTIYF.

This chain links TRBV2 with TRBJ1-1; a possible D gene is TRBD1 (5 bases). There are 19 residues in the CDR3. V lost 6 bases and J lost 0, with 26 bases in between. Germline V gene lookup returns CDR1 SNHLY and CDR2 FYNNEI. The CDR3 bases are TGTGCCAGCAGGGTCCCGTCCCTTGAGGAGGGGAGTATGAACACTGAAGCTTTCTTT. Translated, it gives CASRVPSLEEGSMNTEAFF.

The rearrangement links TRBV5-1 to TRBJ2-1; the match to TRBD2 covers 7 bases. Germline V gives CDR1 SGHRS, CDR2 YFSETQ. V was clipped by 6 bases and J by 10 bases; unmatched bases: 13. There are 14 residues in the CDR3. Written as DNA, the CDR3 is TGCGCCAGCACACGGACTAGTCCCGCATTAGAGCAGTTCTTC. It specifies CASTRTSPALEQFF.

The chain recombines TRBV7-9 with TRBJ2-3, with D possibly matching TRBD1 (5 bases). The CDR3 covers 12 residues. V dropped 2 bases and J dropped 14 bases, with 14 bases sitting between them. Germline V gene data show CDR1 as SEHNR and CDR2 as FQNEAQ (reference sequence). The CDR3 spells CASSLQGTFGYF. Here the CDR3 DNA reads TGTGCCAGCAGCTTACAGGGTACCTTTGGGTATTTT.

This clone was counted between two and nine times. This sequence joins TRBV5-1 and TRBJ2-5; 10 nucleotides agree with TRBD2. The germline V gene encodes CDR1 SGHRS and CDR2 YFSETQ. The CDR3 runs to 14 residues. J lost 5 bases, V lost 5 bases, and 6 bases had no gene match. CDR3 coding DNA: TGCGCCAGCAGGTTAGGGACTAGCGAGGAGACCCAGTACTTC. Its protein is CASRLGTSEETQYF.

The V call is TRBV4-2, the J call TRBJ2-1; 9 bases map to TRBD2. CDR1 is LGHNA, CDR2 YNFKEQ, per germline. This CDR3 region has 16 residues. Unmatched junction bases numbered 7, after V lost 1 base and J lost 6 bases. This CDR3 is CASSQATSGLLNEQFF. As DNA, the CDR3 is TGTGCCAGCAGCCAAGCGACTAGCGGACTTCTCAATGAGCAGTTCTTC.

The rearrangement uses TRBV11-2 and TRBJ1-2; D is possibly TRBD1 (5 bases). The germline V and J ends were trimmed by 6 bases and 0 bases, with 17 bases remaining between them. Per the germline V gene, CDR1 is SGHAT and CDR2 is FQNNGV. The CDR3 covers 16 residues. The CDR3 nucleotides read TGTGCCAGCAGTTCTTACCGGGACGGCTCTAACTATGGCTACACCTTC. Translated, it gives CASSSYRDGSNYGYTF.

This chain joins TRBV28 and TRBJ1-5, with D hard to call. The CDR3 has 13 amino acids. Trimming took 3 bases from V and 6 from J, leaving 9 bases between them. Germline-derived CDR1 and CDR2 are MDHEN and SYDVKM. Here the CDR3 reads CASSLSLRQPQHF. The CDR3, as DNA: TGTGCCAGCAGTTTGTCCCTCCGTCAGCCCCAGCATTTT.

The chain couples TRBV5-1 to TRBJ2-3, with TRBD2 matching 7 bases. The ends lost 6 bases at V and 5 bases at J; junction bases unmatched: 6. Germline V gene data show CDR1 as SGHRS and CDR2 as YFSETQ. CDR3 length equals 13 residues. CDR3 in amino acids: CASKGLGVDTQYF. In DNA, the CDR3 is TGCGCCAGCAAAGGACTAGGGGTAGATACGCAGTATTTT.

The genes are TRBV3-1 (or the pseudogene TRBV3-2) and TRBJ2-1; 9 bases map to TRBD2. Trimming removed 3 bases from V and 8 bases from J; junction bases left unmatched: 8. Germline V gene sequence: CDR1 LGHDT, CDR2 YNNKEL (reference sequence). The CDR3 covers 15 residues. For the CDR3, the DNA is TGTGCCAGCAGCCACCCTGGCGGGGGGGCGGATGAGCAGTTCTTC. This encodes CASSHPGGGADEQFF.

The chain is built from TRBV7-9 and TRBJ2-3, with 8 bases aligning to TRBD1. Germline V gives CDR1 SEHNR, CDR2 FQNEAQ (reference sequence). V lost 7 bases, J lost 6 bases, and 12 bases stayed unmatched. This CDR3 comprises 15 residues. The CDR3 spells CASTLGQGKVDTQYF. The CDR3 region has the DNA TGTGCCAGCACACTTGGACAGGGTAAAGTGGATACGCAGTATTTT.

This clone was seen only once. The V call is TRBV2, the J call TRBJ1-1; D is unresolved. The germline gives CDR1 SNHLY, CDR2 FYNNEI. CDR3 size: 13 residues. Trimming removed 3 bases from V and 0 bases from J, with 5 bases in between. In nucleotides, the CDR3 is TGTGCCAGCAGTGATGCCGTGAACACTGAAGCTTTCTTT. This sequence encodes CASSDAVNTEAFF.

The chain joins TRBV6-5 to TRBJ1-1, with 7 bases fitting TRBD1. With V trimmed by 0 bases and J by 8 bases, 3 bases remained unmatched. This CDR3 contains 13 residues. Germline CDR1 reads MNHEY; CDR2 reads SVGAGI. The CDR3 sequence: CASSYSTDREAFF. The DNA of the CDR3 is TGTGCCAGCAGTTACTCAACGGACAGGGAAGCTTTCTTT.

The V gene is TRBV12-3 or TRBV12-4, the J gene TRBJ1-4; no clear D gene. The ends were cut back, 3 bases at V and 10 bases at J, with 9 bases in the middle. This CDR3 is 12 amino acids long. This CDR3 is CASSFRGAKLFF. The CDR3 DNA is TGTGCCAGCAGTTTTCGGGGAGCAAAACTGTTTTTT.

The chain joins TRBV11-2 to TRBJ1-1, with D perhaps TRBD1 (5 bases). This CDR3 region has 14 residues. In germline, CDR1 is SGHAT, CDR2 FQNNGV. Trimming pared 6 bases from V and 3 bases from J, leaving 14 bases between. CDR3 loop: CASRVWGPYTEAFF. The CDR3 DNA sequence: TGTGCCAGCAGGGTGTGGGGCCCTTACACTGAAGCTTTCTTT.

The chain is built from TRBV4-3 and TRBJ1-3, with D maybe TRBD1 (5 bases). CDR1 and CDR2 from the germline V gene are LGHNA and YSLEER. V was cut by 2 bases and J by 2 bases, with 22 bases left in between. The CDR3 contains 19 residues. CDR3 sequence: CASSQTPMGQGLTGNTIYF. The CDR3 bases are TGCGCCAGCAGCCAAACACCAATGGGTCAGGGTTTAACTGGAAACACCATATATTTT.

The chain uses TRBV5-4 and TRBJ1-1; maybe TRBD1 (6 bases). The V end lost 4 bases, the J end lost 3 bases, and 25 bases lay between the germline ends. This CDR3 spans 18 amino acids. CDR1 SGHNT and CDR2 YYREEE come from the germline V gene (reference sequence). DNA of the CDR3: TGTGCCAGCAGCGCGACGTCAGGGGCCAATTACGGGGACACTGAAGCTTTCTTT. Translating it yields CASSATSGANYGDTEAFF.

The chain has TRBV7-2 and TRBJ2-7, with D possibly TRBD1 on 6 matching bases. The CDR3 sequence is 14 residues long. V was shortened by 5 bases and J by 2 bases, with 13 bases between the two germline ends. From germline, CDR1 is SGHTA and CDR2 FQGNSA. The CDR3 DNA reads as TGTGCCAGCAGCCTAGGGGGTGGAGCCTACGAGCAGTACGTC. This sequence encodes CASSLGGGAYEQYV.

As regards this clone: Sequence at one end of the junction differs from germline and may be a read error. V is TRBV10-3 and J is TRBJ2-5, with 12 bases lining up with TRBD2. This CDR3 region has 17 residues. Germline CDR1 reads ENHRY; CDR2 reads SYGVKD. The CDR3 sequence is CAISEVPSGRAGETQYF. CDR3 coding DNA: TGTGCCATTAGTGAGGTACCTAGCGGGAGGGCTGGAGAGACCCAGTACTTC.

The V gene is TRBV29-1, the J gene TRBJ2-3, with TRBD2 identical over 7 bases. With V trimmed by 3 bases and J by 12 bases, 6 bases remained unmatched. The CDR3 totals 11 residues. Germline V gene data show CDR1 as SQVTM and CDR2 as ANQGSEA. CDR3 sequence reads: CSVDRGLVQYF. The CDR3 DNA is TGCAGCGTTGATCGTGGACTAGTACAGTATTTT.